The 27 T cell receptor beta chains below all came from one sample that was sequenced in a study of T cells after posttransplantation cyclophosphamide. A marrow graft followed busulfan-fludarabine conditioning, with cyclophosphamide on days +3 and +4. Profiling relied on immunoSEQ multiplex PCR, and the TCRdb table lists in-frame clones only, not all of them. Of roughly 12,000 clones in the sample, around 2.1% were seen once. The input for sequencing was PBMCs, taken after allogeneic stem cell transplant with posttransplant cyclophosphamide. These receptors were collected from a male patient aged 30 to 40 who received an allogeneic stem cell transplant from a related donor, was CMV-positive, and had no GVHD. Some T cells may have originated in the graft donor.

A few counts support this clone. The genes are TRBV7-2 and TRBJ2-6, with D maybe TRBD2 (7 bases). Germline V lookup: CDR1 SGHTA, CDR2 FQGNSA. V lost 1 base and J 4 bases, leaving 11 bases between the germline ends. This CDR3 comprises 16 residues. This CDR3 reads CASSLVTGGGANVLTF. DNA for the CDR3: TGTGCCAGCAGCTTAGTGACGGGGGGCGGGGCCAACGTCCTGACTTTC.

This clone has more than one count but fewer than ten. V is TRBV7-9 and J is TRBJ1-5; tentatively, D is TRBD1 (6 bases). This CDR3 contains 13 residues. Deletions cut 5 bases from V and 8 bases from J, with 13 bases between. From germline, CDR1 is SEHNR and CDR2 FQNEAQ (reference sequence). The CDR3 protein is CASSPGEGEPQHF. CDR3 sequence (DNA): TGTGCCAGCAGCCCAGGGGAAGGTGAGCCCCAGCATTTT. Complete variable domain (other parts from reference TRBV7-9 and TRBJ1-5): DTGVSQNPRHKITKRGQNVTFRCDPISEHNRLYWYRQTLGQGPEFLTYFQNEAQLEKSRLLSDRFSAERPKGSFSTLEIQRTEQGDSAMYLCASSPGEGEPQHFGDGTRLSIL.

The J gene is TRBJ2-5, the V gene TRBV10-1, with 8 nucleotides matching TRBD2. The germline V gene has CDR1 WNHNN and CDR2 SYGVQD (reference sequence). The CDR3 runs 15 residues. V lost 2 bases and J lost 1; bases outside the gene matches: 3. CDR3 sequence (DNA): TGCGCCAGCAGTGAGAGCGGGACTAGCCAAGAGACCCAGTACTTC. Its translation: CASSESGTSQETQYF.

Here the CDR3 DNA reads TGTGCCAGCAGGGCCGGGATAGGAGAGACCCAGTACTTC. Amino acids: CASRAGIGETQYF. The rearrangement joins TRBV5-6 to TRBJ2-5; a weak D match, TRBD2 (5 bases). Germline CDR1 is SGHDT and CDR2 is YYEEEE. The CDR3 length is 13 residues. Trimming removed 5 bases from V and 4 bases from J, with 12 bases in between.

This clone was counted only a few times. The chain recombines TRBV5-1 with TRBJ1-1; D is ambiguous. Trimming left V 2 bases short and J 2 bases short, with 10 bases between. Germline V gene lookup returns CDR1 SGHRS and CDR2 YFSETQ. The CDR3 loop spans 14 amino acids. CDR3 amino acids: CASSFGRGNTEAFF. As DNA, the CDR3 is TGCGCCAGCAGCTTCGGACGGGGAAACACTGAAGCTTTCTTT.

This clone has just a few counts. The V gene is TRBV5-1, the J gene TRBJ2-3, with 8 bases matching TRBD2. Trimming at V came to 1 base and at J to 5 bases, leaving 3 bases not matched to a gene. This CDR3 is 14 amino acids long. Germline CDR1 SGHRS, CDR2 YFSETQ. CDR3 nucleotides: TGCGCCAGCAGCTTGCGGGGGGGCAGAGATACGCAGTATTTT. Translation gives CASSLRGGRDTQYF.

V and J are TRBV27 and TRBJ2-1; D not certain. V was cut by 2 bases and J by 5 bases, with 4 bases left in between. Per the germline V gene, CDR1 is MNHEY and CDR2 is SMNVEV (reference sequence). The CDR3 is 12 amino acids. In nucleotides, the CDR3 is TGTGCCAGCAGTTTAGGCCACAATGAGCAGTTCTTC. This gives the protein CASSLGHNEQFF.

This clone was recorded a few times. The chain employs TRBV5-1 and TRBJ2-3, with a weak D call TRBD2 (5 bases). CDR1 is SGHRS and CDR2 is YFSETQ in the germline V gene. The CDR3 spans 15 residues. The V and J ends lost 0 bases and 3 bases respectively, with 11 bases between them. The CDR3 loop reads CASSLGTYVTDTQYF. For the CDR3, the DNA is TGCGCCAGCAGCTTGGGGACTTACGTTACAGATACGCAGTATTTT.

This clone was found a few times. This chain uses TRBV19 with TRBJ1-1; TRBD1 is a possible D gene (5 bases). Per the germline V gene, CDR1 is LNHDA and CDR2 is SQIVND (reference sequence). V lost 7 bases and J lost 7, with 19 bases in between. This CDR3 has 14 residues. CDR3 DNA: TGTGCCAGTAACAAAGGGGCAGGCGACTTTGAAGCTTTCTTT. Translated: CASNKGAGDFEAFF.

With regard to this clone: One end of the junction varies from germline; a read error may be responsible. This chain connects TRBV7-2 to TRBJ1-2, with D unresolved. The CDR3 totals 15 residues. Germline-derived CDR1 and CDR2 are SGHTA and FQGNSA. This chain's CDR3 is CASRLESGLWYGYTF. In DNA, the CDR3 is TGTGCCAGCAGATTAGAGTCAGGCTTGTGGTATGGCTACACCTTC.

This clone came up a few times. The chain couples TRBV28 to TRBJ2-7; 7 positions match TRBD1. The CDR3 spans 15 residues. V was pared by 6 bases and J by 3 bases, with 11 bases of the junction left unmatched. Germline lookup yields CDR1 MDHEN and CDR2 SYDVKM. CDR3 nucleotides: TGTGCCAGCAGAGATCGACAGGGAATTGGCTACGAGCAGTACTTC. The encoded protein is CASRDRQGIGYEQYF.

The chain is built from TRBV5-1 and TRBJ2-2; 8 nucleotides line up with TRBD1. The germline V gene has CDR1 SGHRS and CDR2 YFSETQ. V was clipped by 0 bases and J by 7 bases; unmatched bases: 5. The CDR3 totals 15 residues. In nucleotides, the CDR3 is TGCGCCAGCAGCTTGGGGCAGGGGACAGGCGGGGAGCTGTTTTTT. This encodes CASSLGQGTGGELFF.

The chain joins TRBV9 to TRBJ2-7, with 9 positions matching TRBD1. Per the germline V gene, CDR1 is SGDLS and CDR2 is YYNGEE. The CDR3 is made up of 15 amino acids. J lost 2 bases, V lost 4 bases, and 7 bases had no gene match. The CDR3 reads CASSPTGTGTYEQYF. Here the CDR3 DNA reads TGTGCCAGCAGCCCAACCGGGACAGGGACCTACGAGCAGTACTTC.

The rearrangement joins TRBV30 to TRBJ2-2; D is perhaps TRBD2 (6 bases). V shed 4 bases and J shed 6 bases, with 12 bases lying between them. CDR1 is GTSNPN and CDR2 is SVGIG in the germline V gene (reference sequence). The CDR3 sequence is 13 residues long. Here the CDR3 DNA reads TGTGCCTGGAACGGAGGGTTGGCCGGGGAGCTGTTTTTT. Translated: CAWNGGLAGELFF.

This clone was counted between two and nine times. J is TRBJ2-3 and V is TRBV30; 8 bases align to TRBD2. The CDR3 has 15 amino acids. CDR1 is GTSNPN, CDR2 SVGIG, per germline (reference sequence). V lost 3 bases, J lost 4 bases, and 9 bases stayed unmatched. This chain's CDR3 is CAWSGYSGISDTQYF. The CDR3 DNA sequence: TGTGCCTGGAGCGGATATAGCGGGATCTCAGATACGCAGTATTTT.

V usage is TRBV5-8 and J usage is TRBJ2-3; D might be TRBD1 (5 bases). The V gene lost 0 bases and the J gene lost 2 bases, with 7 bases spanning the gap. The germline gives CDR1 SGHTS, CDR2 YDEGEE. The CDR3 contains 14 residues. This chain's CDR3 is CASSLGQTTDTQYF. In DNA form, the CDR3 reads TGTGCCAGCAGCTTGGGACAGACCACAGATACGCAGTATTTT.

V is TRBV4-2 and J is TRBJ2-5, with D maybe TRBD2 (6 bases). Germline CDR1 LGHNA, CDR2 YNFKEQ. The CDR3 consists of 13 residues. Trimming took off 0 bases at V and 4 bases at J, with 6 bases between the two ends. This CDR3 is CASSQEEGETQYF. The DNA for the CDR3 is TGTGCCAGCAGCCAAGAGGAGGGAGAGACCCAGTACTTC.

This clone was seen a handful of times. The J gene is TRBJ2-2, the V gene TRBV5-6; TRBD2 matches 7 bases. This CDR3 has 14 residues. CDR1 and CDR2 (germline): SGHDT, YYEEEE. The trim removed 3 bases at V and 1 base at J, leaving 0 bases unmatched. The CDR3 reads CASSWTRNTGELFF. CDR3 DNA: TGTGCCAGCAGCTGGACTAGGAACACCGGGGAGCTGTTTTTT. The variable domain in full, completed from reference TRBV5-6 and TRBJ2-2, reads DAGVTQSPTHLIKTRGQQVTLRCSPKSGHDTVSWYQQALGQGPQFIFQYYEEEERQRGNFPDRFSGHQFPNYSSELNVNALLLGDSALYLCASSWTRNTGELFFGEGSRLTVL.

This clone was found a few times. V usage is TRBV27 and J usage is TRBJ1-6; no clear D. Trimming stripped 5 bases from V and 4 bases from J, with 9 bases between. Germline CDR1 MNHEY, CDR2 SMNVEV (reference sequence). The CDR3 sequence is 14 residues long. This chain's CDR3 is CASSEGFYNSPLHF. CDR3 DNA sequence: TGTGCCAGCAGTGAGGGATTTTATAATTCACCCCTCCACTTT.

The chain uses TRBV7-2 and TRBJ2-7; weak D call: TRBD2 (6 bases). The V gene lost 5 bases and the J gene lost 3 bases, with 14 bases spanning the gap. CDR1 SGHTA and CDR2 FQGNSA come from the germline V gene. This CDR3 has 14 residues. This CDR3 is CASSQRSGGYEQYF. The CDR3 region has the DNA TGTGCCAGCAGCCAACGATCCGGGGGCTACGAGCAGTACTTC.

Only a few counts were recorded for this clone. J is TRBJ2-7 and V is TRBV19, with TRBD1 matching 7 bases. V gave up 3 bases and J gave up 3 bases; unmatched junction bases: 8. This CDR3 contains 15 residues. Per germline, CDR1 LNHDA and CDR2 SQIVND (reference sequence). The CDR3 region is CASSITDREGYEQYF. CDR3 nucleotide sequence: TGTGCCAGTAGTATTACCGACAGGGAAGGCTACGAGCAGTACTTC.

This clone was recorded a few times. DNA of the CDR3: TGTGCCAGCAGCTCAGGGTGGGGTTGTGTGTTCATATGCACTGAAGCTTTCTTT. Its protein product is CASSSGWGCVFICTEAFF. J is TRBJ1-1 and V is TRBV11-3, with D possibly TRBD1 on 5 matching bases. V lost 4 bases and J 4 bases, leaving 25 bases between the germline ends. The CDR3 length is 18 residues. The V gene's germline CDR1 is SGHNT and CDR2 YENEEA.

This CDR3 is CASRREGNEQFF. As DNA, the CDR3 is TGTGCCAGTAGACGGGAGGGCAATGAGCAGTTCTTC. The rearrangement uses TRBV28 and TRBJ2-1; 8 bases line up with TRBD2. Trimming removed 9 bases from V and 6 bases from J; junction bases left unmatched: 4. This CDR3 spans 12 amino acids. CDR1 is MDHEN, CDR2 SYDVKM, per germline.

The J gene is TRBJ2-5, the V gene TRBV15; D is unresolved. Gene TRBJ2-7 matches the end of the DNA better, so the J call may be wrong. The CDR3 consists of 16 residues. CDR1 is LNHNV and CDR2 is YYDKDF in the germline V gene (reference sequence). Here the CDR3 DNA reads TGTGCCACCAGCAGAGTGCCGCCCGTACTGGGCTACGAGCAGTACTTC. Its translation is CATSRVPPVLGYEQYF.

Only a few counts were recorded for this clone. The chain is built from TRBV19 and TRBJ1-1, with 7 bases identical to TRBD1. The CDR3 totals 11 residues. V gave up 8 bases and J gave up 6 bases; unmatched junction bases: 3. Per germline, CDR1 LNHDA and CDR2 SQIVND (reference sequence). The CDR3 loop is CASGRGPEAFF. In nucleotides, the CDR3 is TGTGCCAGTGGTAGGGGGCCTGAAGCTTTCTTT. Supplemented by reference TRBV19 and TRBJ1-1, the full variable domain reads DGGITQSPKYLFRKEGQNVTLSCEQNLNHDAMYWYRQDPGQGLRLIYYSQIVNDFQKGDIAEGYSVSREKKESFPLTVTSAQKNPTAFYLCASGRGPEAFFGQGTRLTVV.

V and J are TRBV5-1 and TRBJ2-3; weak D call: TRBD2 (5 bases). Germline-derived CDR1 and CDR2 are SGHRS and YFSETQ. Between the trimmed V and J ends, which lost 0 bases and 5 bases, there was a span of 7 bases. This CDR3 has 13 amino acids. For the CDR3, the DNA is TGCGCCAGCAGCTTGGCCGGGGTAGATACGCAGTATTTT. It yields the protein CASSLAGVDTQYF.

The rearrangement links TRBV27 to TRBJ1-5; a possible D gene is TRBD1 (5 bases). In germline, CDR1 is MNHEY, CDR2 SMNVEV (reference sequence). Trimming cost V 5 bases and J 1 base, with 24 bases left between them. The CDR3 totals 19 residues. CDR3 loop: CASSLAPSRGVGSNQPQHF. The CDR3 DNA follows: TGTGCCAGCAGTCTGGCACCCTCAAGGGGCGTCGGGAGCAATCAGCCCCAGCATTTT.